These 25 T cell receptor beta chains came from one sample sequenced in a study of molecular identifiers for immune sequencing clone quantification. TCRdb re-called the PCR reads with MiXCR, one entry per CDR3 protein. The data contain more than 450,000 distinct CDR3 sequences, roughly 24% of them singletons. Sequences were obtained from naive CD8+ T cells from blood, with Jurkat cell RNA spiked in. Described subset: FACS-sorted CD8+CD4-CCR7+CD45RA+ naive T cells. The source is a human donor in good health. Some libraries in this study had Jurkat cell RNA spiked in.

This clonotype came up many times. The chain recombines TRBV28 with TRBJ2-3; no clear D. The CDR3 has 14 amino acids. V lost 3 bases and J 3 bases, leaving 10 bases between the germline ends. Germline values: CDR1 MDHEN, CDR2 SYDVKM. CDR3 nucleotide sequence: TGTGCCAGCAGTTTGGCGGCTAGAACAGATACGCAGTATTTT. Its protein is CASSLAARTDTQYF.

The chain employs TRBV20-1 and TRBJ2-7; maybe TRBD2 (6 bases). Looked up from germline, CDR1 is DFQATT and CDR2 is SNEGSKA (reference sequence). The CDR3 consists of 14 residues. V was pared by 0 bases and J by 0 bases, with 9 bases between. CDR3 loop: CSARDETSSYEQYF. As DNA, the CDR3 is TGCAGTGCTAGAGATGAGACTAGCTCCTACGAGCAGTACTTC.

This clonotype was counted at least ten times. This chain connects TRBV29-1 to TRBJ2-2; a weak D match, TRBD1 (7 bases). Trimming stripped 5 bases from V and 1 base from J, with 14 bases between. The CDR3 extends over 15 amino acids. The germline V gene has CDR1 SQVTM and CDR2 ANQGSEA. The CDR3 here is CSVKWRDRNTGELFF. CDR3 DNA: TGCAGCGTTAAATGGCGGGACAGGAACACCGGGGAGCTGTTTTTT.

This chain uses TRBV19 with TRBJ2-3; the D is unclear. V lost 6 bases and J 3 bases, leaving 10 bases between the germline ends. This CDR3 spans 13 amino acids. The germline V gene has CDR1 LNHDA and CDR2 SQIVND (reference sequence). Here the CDR3 reads CASSPRETDTQYF. CDR3 bases: TGTGCCAGTAGCCCTCGAGAGACAGATACGCAGTATTTT. The full variable domain, with the rest looked up from reference TRBV19 and TRBJ2-3, is DGGITQSPKYLFRKEGQNVTLSCEQNLNHDAMYWYRQDPGQGLRLIYYSQIVNDFQKGDIAEGYSVSREKKESFPLTVTSAQKNPTAFYLCASSPRETDTQYFGPGTRLTVL.

The chain employs TRBV19 and TRBJ2-5; D possibly corresponds to TRBD1 (6 bases). The CDR3 has 14 residues. Trimming took 1 base from V and 5 from J, leaving 11 bases between them. CDR1 and CDR2 (germline): LNHDA, SQIVND (reference sequence). CDR3 protein: CASSIVATGETQYF. CDR3 DNA sequence: TGTGCCAGTAGTATAGTTGCCACAGGGGAGACCCAGTACTTC. The full variable domain, in which reference TRBV19 and TRBJ2-5 provide the parts outside the CDR3, is DGGITQSPKYLFRKEGQNVTLSCEQNLNHDAMYWYRQDPGQGLRLIYYSQIVNDFQKGDIAEGYSVSREKKESFPLTVTSAQKNPTAFYLCASSIVATGETQYFGPGTRLLVL.

This sequence joins TRBV12-3 or TRBV12-4 and TRBJ1-2; weak D call: TRBD1 (6 bases). This CDR3 comprises 13 residues. Trimming stripped 4 bases from V and 4 bases from J, with 10 bases between. CDR3 sequence reads: CASSSPGVYGYTF. The DNA of the CDR3 is TGTGCCAGCAGTTCGCCAGGGGTCTATGGCTACACCTTC.

This clonotype was detected a few times. The genes are TRBV7-7 and TRBJ2-1, with TRBD2 matching 8 bases. The CDR3 has 14 residues. Germline trimming cut 5 bases from V and 12 bases from J; bases unmatched to any gene: 12. The germline V gene encodes CDR1 SSHAT and CDR2 FNYEAQ (reference sequence). CDR3 nucleotides: TGTGCCAGCAGCCTTAACGGGGGGGCCGACGGGCAGTTCTTC. It yields the protein CASSLNGGADGQFF.

There are many counts of this clonotype. This chain uses TRBV5-4 with TRBJ2-5; D unresolved. This CDR3 contains 15 residues. V lost 0 bases, J lost 5 bases, and 14 bases lay in between. Per germline, CDR1 SGHNT and CDR2 YYREEE (reference sequence). CDR3 nucleotides: TGTGCCAGCAGCTTGGTCTCGGGCTCCCAGGAGACCCAGTACTTC. It yields the protein CASSLVSGSQETQYF.

This clonotype was seen a handful of times. CDR3 nucleotides: TGCAGTGCTAGAGACCCCCCCGGACTAGTCAGTTTAGATACGCAGTATTTT. Protein sequence: CSARDPPGLVSLDTQYF. The rearrangement links TRBV20-1 to TRBJ2-3; 7 nucleotides agree with TRBD2. The CDR3 is made up of 17 amino acids. The trim removed 0 bases at V and 5 bases at J, leaving 14 bases unmatched. Germline V gene sequence: CDR1 DFQATT, CDR2 SNEGSKA (reference sequence).

At least ten counts were recorded for this clonotype. The chain uses TRBV12-3 or TRBV12-4 and TRBJ2-3; the D is unclear. V was shortened by 7 bases and J by 3 bases, with 11 bases between the two germline ends. There are 13 residues in the CDR3. The CDR3 DNA reads as TGTGCCAGCACCTCTTCTCAAACAGATACGCAGTATTTT. Encoded protein: CASTSSQTDTQYF.

The chain uses TRBV4-1 and TRBJ1-2, with D unclear. From germline, CDR1 is MGHRA and CDR2 YSYEKL. The V end lost 1 base, the J end lost 4 bases, and 13 bases lay between the germline ends. The CDR3 has 15 amino acids. The CDR3 protein is CASSQVGGTPYGYTF. As DNA, the CDR3 is TGCGCCAGCAGCCAAGTCGGTGGCACTCCCTATGGCTACACCTTC.

The rearrangement uses TRBV9 and TRBJ2-3; 11 bases line up with TRBD2. This CDR3 contains 18 residues. The germline CDR1 and CDR2 sequences are SGDLS and YYNGEE. J was trimmed by 1 base and V by 4 bases; bases with no gene match: 11. DNA of the CDR3: TGTGCCAGCAGCACAGCTGGCACTAGCGGGGGTCGCACAGATACGCAGTATTTT. This codes for CASSTAGTSGGRTDTQYF.

The chain recombines TRBV4-3 with TRBJ2-7; no definite D call. This CDR3 spans 16 amino acids. Trimming stripped 0 bases from V and 0 bases from J, with 12 bases between. The germline gives CDR1 LGHNA, CDR2 YSLEER. DNA of the CDR3: TGCGCCAGCAGCCAAGATCGGCAGCCCAACTCCTACGAGCAGTACTTC. This gives the protein CASSQDRQPNSYEQYF.

Regarding this clonotype: Possible read error: a much larger clone is one base away. This rearrangement joins TRBV7-6 to TRBJ2-5; D ambiguous. From germline, CDR1 is SGHVS and CDR2 FNYEAQ. The CDR3 spans 13 residues. The CDR3 loop reads CANSLGLDETQYF. CDR3 DNA: TGTGCCAACAGCTTAGGGCTAGACGAGACCCAGTACTTC.

V gene TRBV12-3 or TRBV12-4 combines with J gene TRBJ2-1; D gene ambiguous. CDR3 length: 13 residues. V was pared by 5 bases and J by 9 bases, with 14 bases between. This CDR3 reads CASSPANIGEQFF. CDR3 bases: TGTGCCAGCAGTCCAGCTAATATCGGTGAGCAGTTCTTC.

This clonotype was counted between two and nine times. CDR3 in amino acids: CASSPRGYSYTSNEQFF. In DNA, the CDR3 is TGTGCCAGCAGCCCCCGGGGCTATAGCTATACAAGCAATGAGCAGTTCTTC. The chain carries TRBV9 and TRBJ2-1; D is tentatively TRBD1 or TRBD2 (5 bases each). This CDR3 is 17 amino acids long. The germline V gene encodes CDR1 SGDLS and CDR2 YYNGEE. V was shortened by 4 bases and J by 6 bases, with 23 bases between the two germline ends.

Concerning this clonotype: Since a much larger clone is just one base distant, this may be a read error. V usage is TRBV12-3 or TRBV12-4 and J usage is TRBJ1-1; D gene uncertain. There are 13 residues in the CDR3. V gave up 6 bases and J gave up 12 bases, with 20 bases separating them. This chain's CDR3 is CASREGPLKGTFF. Here the CDR3 DNA reads TGTGCCAGCAGGGAAGGGCCCTTAAAAGGGACTTTCTTT.

This clonotype was counted between two and nine times. One end of the junction does not line up with germline, which may come from a read error. V and J are TRBV6-2 or TRBV6-3 and TRBJ1-1, with D unclear. CDR3 length equals 15 residues. Per germline, CDR1 MNHEY and CDR2 SVGEGT. The CDR3 coding sequence is TGTGCCAGCAGTTACGTTGGGAGTCTTGGCACTGAAGCTCTCTTT. It yields the protein CASSYVGSLGTEALF.

The J gene is TRBJ2-5, the V gene TRBV13; D not certain. Germline assignment: CDR1 PRHDT and CDR2 FYEKMQ (reference sequence). V gave up 5 bases and J gave up 5 bases, with 9 bases separating them. The CDR3 is 12 residues long. The CDR3 nucleotides are TGTGCCAGCAGCACCCGGAGCGAGACCCAGTACTTC. This sequence encodes CASSTRSETQYF.

This clonotype has only a few counts. The rearrangement links TRBV3-1 to TRBJ2-5; D is ambiguous. Germline values: CDR1 LGHDT, CDR2 YNNKEL (reference sequence). V lost 0 bases to trimming and J lost 1 base, with 9 bases between them. This CDR3 is 15 amino acids long. In DNA form, the CDR3 reads TGTGCCAGCAGCCAAGATGATGGTCTCCAAGAGACCCAGTACTTC. Translation gives CASSQDDGLQETQYF.

This clonotype showed up just a few times. The chain carries TRBV6-8 and TRBJ2-3, with TRBD1 identical over 7 bases. CDR1 and CDR2 from the germline V gene are MNHGY and SAAAGT. The CDR3 spans 16 residues. V shed 5 bases and J 5 bases; nucleotides not matched to a gene: 13. In DNA form, the CDR3 reads TGTGCCAGCAGTAGGCTGTGGGACAGAGAGAGAGATACGCAGTATTTT. Its translation: CASSRLWDRERDTQYF.

This clonotype appeared a few times. This CDR3 reads CASSVEAGDSTDTQYF. CDR3 coding DNA: TGTGCCAGCAGCGTAGAAGCGGGCGATAGCACAGATACGCAGTATTTT. The chain uses TRBV9 and TRBJ2-3; perhaps TRBD2 as D (6 bases). Germline V lookup: CDR1 SGDLS, CDR2 YYNGEE. Trimming pared 0 bases from V and 0 bases from J, leaving 11 bases between. CDR3 length: 16 residues.

V and J are TRBV14 and TRBJ2-2; 11 bases are shared with TRBD1. The germline gives CDR1 SGHDN, CDR2 FVKESK. The CDR3 is made up of 19 amino acids. V trimming: 0 bases; J trimming: 7 bases; junction bases outside the gene matches: 13. CDR3 sequence: CASSQDLPWTGGVDGELFF. The CDR3 coding sequence is TGTGCCAGCAGCCAAGATCTCCCATGGACAGGGGGCGTTGACGGGGAGCTGTTTTTT.

The J gene is TRBJ2-7, the V gene TRBV5-3; the match to TRBD1 covers 7 bases. TRBV5-3 qualifies as an ORF whose function is uncertain. V lost 8 bases, J lost 3 bases, and 11 bases stayed unmatched. This CDR3 has 14 amino acids. The CDR3 is CASSFGQEFYEQYF. CDR3 in DNA: TGTGCCAGCAGTTTCGGACAGGAATTCTACGAGCAGTACTTC.

This clonotype has just a few counts. The rearrangement uses TRBV28 and TRBJ2-7; 7 nucleotides align to TRBD2. CDR1 and CDR2 from the germline V gene are MDHEN and SYDVKM. This CDR3 has 14 residues. The V segment lost 3 bases and the J segment 4 bases; nucleotides outside the gene matches: 6. In DNA form, the CDR3 reads TGTGCCAGCAGTTTTCGGGGGGTGAGTTACGAGCAGTACTTC. Encoded protein: CASSFRGVSYEQYF.